The 3 T cell receptor beta chains presented below share a single source sample, sequenced in a study of blood T cell repertoires in COVID-19. The assay was immunoSEQ multiplex PCR, and TCRdb's table has in-frame clones only and misses some. The data hold some 68,000 clones, with roughly 80% observed a single time. The specimen sequenced was peripheral blood. Receptor source: an older man with acute or convalescent COVID-19.

CDR3 sequence reads: CASSRDQLDSYGYTF. In nucleotides, the CDR3 is TGTGCCAGCTCCCGGGACCAGTTGGACAGCTATGGCTACACCTTC. The chain couples TRBV18 to TRBJ1-2; maybe TRBD1 (6 bases). The germline gives CDR1 KGHSH, CDR2 LQKENI. Trimming removed 6 bases at V and 4 bases at J, with 18 bases between. The CDR3 is 15 residues long. Variable domain in full (rest from reference TRBV18 and TRBJ1-2): NAGVMQNPRHLVRRRGQEARLRCSPMKGHSHVYWYRQLPEEGLKFMVYLQKENIIDESGMPKERFSAEFPKEGPSILRIQQVVRGDSAAYFCASSRDQLDSYGYTFGSGTRLTVV.

The chain employs TRBV5-1 and TRBJ2-7; unclear D gene. This CDR3 has 15 residues. Germline V gene data show CDR1 as SGHRS and CDR2 as YFSETQ. V lost 0 bases and J 2 bases, leaving 12 bases between the germline ends. The CDR3 sequence is CASSLGTTTTYEQYF. The CDR3 DNA reads as TGCGCCAGCAGCTTGGGTACGACAACCACCTACGAGCAGTACTTC.

This chain links TRBV18 with TRBJ1-1; TRBD1 is a possible D gene (6 bases). Germline assignment: CDR1 KGHSH and CDR2 LQKENI. V was cut by 2 bases and J by 1 base, with 8 bases left in between. The CDR3 extends over 14 amino acids. Written as DNA, the CDR3 is TGTGCCAGCTCACCAGACAGGACGAACACTGAAGCTTTCTTT. It is translated as CASSPDRTNTEAFF.